The sequence of this T cell receptor (beta chain) was determined in a study of patients and donors after allogeneic stem cell transplantation. TCRdb re-called the RT-PCR reads through MiXCR, storing one row per CDR3 protein. This table has 2,500 to 3,000 distinct CDR3 sequences, roughly 15% appearing once. In germline, CDR1 is SGHTA, CDR2 FQGNSA. V dropped 8 bases and J dropped 2 bases, with 8 bases sitting between them. The CDR3 consists of 12 residues. This clonotype is medium-sized (0.01 to 0.1%) by share. Sequencing was performed on blood, either unsorted or a sorted T cell fraction (not recorded which). V gene TRBV7-2 combines with J gene TRBJ2-3; D ambiguous. This sequence was found in a human donor who was either an allogeneic HSCT recipient or a stem cell or donor lymphocyte infusion donor (not recorded which). It is not recorded whose cells these are; they may come from a transplant donor. Here the CDR3 reads CASRAYTDTQYF. DNA for the CDR3: TGTGCCAGCCGGGCCTACACAGATACGCAGTATTTT.